These 14 T cell receptor beta chains were sequenced from one sample in a study of blood T cell repertoires in COVID-19. The method was immunoSEQ multiplex PCR; TCRdb's version includes in-frame clones alone and lacks a portion of them. The table includes roughly 230,000 clones, about four fifths detected once. The material sequenced was PBMCs or T cells enriched from blood (not recorded which). Receptors originate from a woman aged 55-69 years who had recovered from COVID-19.

The chain employs TRBV4-3 and TRBJ1-1; D gene uncertain. This CDR3 is built from 13 residues. The V gene lost 1 base and the J gene lost 4 bases, with 7 bases spanning the gap. Germline CDR1 is LGHNA and CDR2 is YSLEER. CDR3 nucleotides: TGCGCCAGCAGCCAAGTAGGAGCCACTGAAGCTTTCTTT. Translation: CASSQVGATEAFF.

The rearrangement links TRBV15 to TRBJ1-6; perhaps TRBD1 as D (5 bases). Germline assignment: CDR1 LNHNV and CDR2 YYDKDF (reference sequence). V was trimmed by 6 bases and J by 0 bases, leaving 12 bases between them. The CDR3 runs to 16 residues. In DNA, the CDR3 is TGTGCCACCAGTAGTCGGGGGGTCTCCTATAATTCACCCCTCCACTTT. The encoded protein is CATSSRGVSYNSPLHF.

J is TRBJ2-1 and V is TRBV11-3, with a tentative D call TRBD2 (6 bases). V gave up 4 bases and J gave up 0 bases, with 13 bases separating them. CDR1 and CDR2 from the germline V gene are SGHNT and YENEEA. The CDR3 consists of 16 residues. DNA for the CDR3: TGTGCCAGCAGCTCCGGAGGTAGCGGCTCCTACAATGAGCAGTTCTTC. Its translation: CASSSGGSGSYNEQFF.

The chain carries TRBV2 and TRBJ1-5; the D gene is possibly TRBD1 (6 bases). The germline V gene has CDR1 SNHLY and CDR2 FYNNEI. The V end was cut by 3 bases, the J end by 5 bases, with 8 bases between. This CDR3 region has 13 residues. This CDR3 is CASSETGDQPQHF. CDR3 sequence (DNA): TGTGCCAGCAGTGAGACAGGAGATCAGCCCCAGCATTTT.

This sequence joins TRBV2 and TRBJ1-5; possible D gene TRBD1, 6 bases. CDR1 and CDR2 (germline): SNHLY, FYNNEI. Trimming shortened V by 5 bases and J by 2 bases, and 16 bases separated the two germline ends. There are 16 residues in the CDR3. The CDR3 region has the DNA TGTGCCAGCAGTCAGTACCGGGACACAGGCAATCAGCCCCAGCATTTT. Protein sequence: CASSQYRDTGNQPQHF.

The chain uses TRBV29-1 and TRBJ2-7; 7 positions agree with TRBD1. V gave up 1 base and J gave up 3 bases; unmatched junction bases: 9. CDR1 and CDR2 from the germline V gene are SQVTM and ANQGSEA. The CDR3 totals 15 residues. This chain's CDR3 is CSVEGRQGGYYEQYF. The CDR3 DNA follows: TGCAGCGTTGAAGGGCGACAGGGTGGCTACTACGAGCAGTACTTC.

The chain is built from TRBV7-7 and TRBJ2-2; TRBD1 might be the D (5 bases). V lost 1 base and J 7 bases, leaving 13 bases between the germline ends. The CDR3 consists of 15 residues. Germline V CDR1 and CDR2: SSHAT, FNYEAQ (reference sequence). The CDR3 here is CASSLGSGNNGELFF. The CDR3 DNA is TGTGCCAGCAGCTTAGGTTCAGGGAATAACGGGGAGCTGTTTTTT.

Only a few counts were recorded for this clone. J is TRBJ1-2 and V is TRBV30, with D possibly matching TRBD1 (6 bases). Trimming left V 1 base short and J 8 bases short, with 14 bases between. This CDR3 comprises 13 residues. The germline gives CDR1 GTSNPN, CDR2 SVGIG (reference sequence). The CDR3, as DNA: TGTGCCTGGAGTGGGCAGGGGTATGGAGGCTACACCTTC. Translation gives CAWSGQGYGGYTF.

This clone showed up just a few times. V is TRBV5-1 and J is TRBJ1-2; 10 nucleotides match TRBD1. CDR1 SGHRS and CDR2 YFSETQ come from the germline V gene. The CDR3 is 14 residues long. The V segment lost 5 bases and the J segment 8 bases; nucleotides outside the gene matches: 9. CDR3 residues: CASRSTGGADGYTF. Here the CDR3 DNA reads TGCGCCAGCAGGTCGACAGGGGGCGCCGACGGCTACACCTTC. Drawing the rest from reference TRBV5-1 and TRBJ1-2, the complete variable domain is KAGVTQTPRYLIKTRGQQVTLSCSPISGHRSVSWYQQTPGQGLQFLFEYFSETQRNKGNFPGRFSGRQFSNSRSEMNVSTLELGDSALYLCASRSTGGADGYTFGSGTRLTVV.

Of note for this clone: Other DNA sequences of this sample code for an identical CDR3. This chain connects TRBV5-5 to TRBJ1-3, with 7 bases identical to TRBD1. Germline assignment: CDR1 SGHKS and CDR2 YYEKEE (reference sequence). V was pared by 0 bases and J by 1 base, with 4 bases of the junction left unmatched. CDR3 length: 16 residues. CDR3 nucleotide sequence: TGTGCCAGCAGCTTGGGACAGGGTGGGTCTGGAAACACCATATATTTT. It translates to CASSLGQGGSGNTIYF.

The chain has TRBV21-1 and TRBJ2-1; the DNA was not compared with TRBD1, the D call given in the table. TRBV21-1 is a known pseudogene. CDR3 length: 20 residues. The chain's CDR3 is CASSKGAQKSSIGSYNEQFF. In nucleotides, the CDR3 is TGTGCCAGCAGCAAAGGGGCACAGAAGTCTTCTATTGGGTCCTACAATGAGCAGTTCTTC.

V and J are TRBV6-5 and TRBJ1-5; TRBD1 matches at 9 bases. The ends lost 4 bases at V and 5 bases at J; junction bases unmatched: 3. The CDR3 extends over 14 amino acids. The V gene's germline CDR1 is MNHEY and CDR2 SVGAGI. CDR3 sequence: CASSWDRAHQPQHF. The CDR3, as DNA: TGTGCCAGCAGTTGGGACAGGGCTCATCAGCCCCAGCATTTT.

The V gene is TRBV27, the J gene TRBJ1-2; 8 nucleotides line up with TRBD1. Germline V lookup: CDR1 MNHEY, CDR2 SMNVEV (reference sequence). J gave up 2 bases and V 2 bases, and 7 bases lay outside the gene matches. The CDR3 length is 16 residues. CDR3 bases: TGTGCCAGCAGTTTACGCACAGGGGGTGGGAACTATGGCTACACCTTC. Its protein product is CASSLRTGGGNYGYTF.

The rearrangement links TRBV5-1 to TRBJ2-7, with 8 bases lining up with TRBD1. The CDR3 length is 16 residues. CDR1 is SGHRS and CDR2 is YFSETQ in the germline V gene. V gave up 0 bases and J gave up 5 bases; unmatched junction bases: 10. CDR3 in DNA: TGCGCCAGCAGCTTGGCCGGGGGCAGGGGGCGCGACGAGCAGTACTTC. Protein sequence: CASSLAGGRGRDEQYF. Together with reference TRBV5-1 and TRBJ2-7, the CDR3 gives the full variable domain: KAGVTQTPRYLIKTRGQQVTLSCSPISGHRSVSWYQQTPGQGLQFLFEYFSETQRNKGNFPGRFSGRQFSNSRSEMNVSTLELGDSALYLCASSLAGGRGRDEQYFGPGTRLTVT.